The T cell receptor (beta chain) described here comes from a study of early stage breast cancer tumors. Study overall: ER+/PR+/HER2- status applied to about 80% of the 16 invasive breast tumors. Seven or eight ER+/PR+/HER2- tumors were invasive ductal; a few were invasive lobular. Study-wide findings and caveats: Commonly generated sequences made up most enriched TCRB sequences shared between patients.

Trimming took off 4 bases at V and 3 bases at J, with 15 bases between the two ends. The CDR3 is 15 amino acids. Germline assignment: CDR1 LNHDA and CDR2 SQIVND (reference sequence). Each sample had two DNA replicates, about 0.52 ug blood or around 1.6 ug tissue. TCRdb keeps only in-frame clones here, not all; method: immunoSEQ multiplex PCR. The table lists fewer than 90,000 clones, roughly 80% of them singletons. A word on this clone: Antigen: not known.

The sequenced sample consisted of blood. The receptor's source is a person aged 55 to 75 with breast cancer. The rearrangement uses TRBV19 and TRBJ2-5; D possibly corresponds to TRBD1 (5 bases). The CDR3 protein is CASSKGIDREETQYF. In DNA, the CDR3 is TGTGCCAGTAGTAAGGGAATTGACAGAGAAGAGACCCAGTACTTC. Full variable domain (outside the CDR3, taken from reference TRBV19 and TRBJ2-5): DGGITQSPKYLFRKEGQNVTLSCEQNLNHDAMYWYRQDPGQGLRLIYYSQIVNDFQKGDIAEGYSVSREKKESFPLTVTSAQKNPTAFYLCASSKGIDREETQYFGPGTRLLVL.